The T cell receptor (beta chain) under discussion was sequenced for a study of blood T cell repertoires in COVID-19. The wider study: The study drew acute and convalescent COVID-19 samples from the United States, Italy and Spain.

Using immunoSEQ multiplex PCR, the repertoire was profiled, and TCRdb retains in-frame clones only, with some absent. Among 15,000 to 20,000 clones listed, 77% were seen once. Germline V gene sequence: CDR1 SGHTA, CDR2 FQGNSA. The CDR3 totals 16 residues. The V segment lost 1 base and the J segment 4 bases; nucleotides outside the gene matches: 4. The sample taken for sequencing was peripheral blood. The rearrangement uses TRBV7-2 and TRBJ2-2; 9 bases map to TRBD2. This clonotype was sampled from a man aged 65-85 years with COVID-19, enrolled during active disease. CDR3 nucleotides: TGTGCCAGCAGCTTAGGTAGCGGGGGAACCACCGGGGAGCTGTTTTTT. Translating it yields CASSLGSGGTTGELFF.